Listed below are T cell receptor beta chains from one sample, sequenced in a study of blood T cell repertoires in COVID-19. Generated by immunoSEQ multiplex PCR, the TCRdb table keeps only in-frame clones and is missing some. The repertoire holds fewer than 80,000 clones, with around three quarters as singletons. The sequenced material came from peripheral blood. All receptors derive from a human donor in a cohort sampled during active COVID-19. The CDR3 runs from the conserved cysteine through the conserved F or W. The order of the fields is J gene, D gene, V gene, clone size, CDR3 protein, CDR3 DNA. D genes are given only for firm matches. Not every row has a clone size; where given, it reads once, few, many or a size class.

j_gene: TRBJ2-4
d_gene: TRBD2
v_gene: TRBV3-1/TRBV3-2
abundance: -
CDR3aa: CASSQTRISSGNIQYF
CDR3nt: TGTGCCAGCAGCCAAACCCGGATTTCTAGCGGGAACATTCAGTACTTC

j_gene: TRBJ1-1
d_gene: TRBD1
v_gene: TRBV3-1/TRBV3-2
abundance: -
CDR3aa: CASSRTGDTEAFF
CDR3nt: TGTGCCAGCAGCCGGACAGGGGACACTGAAGCTTTCTTT

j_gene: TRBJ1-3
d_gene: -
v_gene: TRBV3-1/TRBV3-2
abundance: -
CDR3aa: CASSPSRSPGNTIYF
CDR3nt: TGTGCCAGCAGCCCCTCTCGGTCTCCGGGAAACACCATATATTTT

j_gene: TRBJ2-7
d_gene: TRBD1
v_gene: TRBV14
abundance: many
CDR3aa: CASSPRPTGPSSYEQYF
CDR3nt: TGTGCCAGCAGCCCCCGACCGACAGGGCCCTCATCCTACGAGCAGTACTTC

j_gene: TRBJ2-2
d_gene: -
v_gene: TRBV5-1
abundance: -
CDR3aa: CASSLSTFTGELFF
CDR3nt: TGCGCCAGCAGCTTGTCGACATTCACCGGGGAGCTGTTTTTT

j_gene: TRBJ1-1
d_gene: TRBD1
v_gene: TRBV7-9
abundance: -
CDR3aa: CASTEGYRGPEAFF
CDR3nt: TGTGCCAGCACCGAAGGGTACAGGGGCCCTGAAGCTTTCTTT

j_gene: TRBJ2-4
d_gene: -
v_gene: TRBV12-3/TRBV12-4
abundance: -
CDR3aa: CASRGLRNIQYF
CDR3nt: TGTGCCAGCAGGGGACTGAGAAACATTCAGTACTTC

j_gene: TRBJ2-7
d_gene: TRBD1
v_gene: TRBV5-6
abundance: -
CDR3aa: CASSRDRVGHEQYF
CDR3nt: TGTGCCAGCAGCCGGGACAGGGTGGGCCACGAGCAGTACTTC

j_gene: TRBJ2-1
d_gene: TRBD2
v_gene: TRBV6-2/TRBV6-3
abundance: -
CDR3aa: CASSRTSGGGDEQFF
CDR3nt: TGTGCCAGCAGCCGGACCTCGGGGGGTGGGGATGAGCAGTTCTTC

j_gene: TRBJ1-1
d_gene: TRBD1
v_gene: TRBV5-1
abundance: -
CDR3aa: CASSRGQGSNTEAFF
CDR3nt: TGCGCCAGCAGCAGGGGACAGGGCTCGAACACTGAAGCTTTCTTT

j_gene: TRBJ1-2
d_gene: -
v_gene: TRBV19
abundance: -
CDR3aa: CASRANGMSGYTF
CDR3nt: TGTGCCAGTAGGGCGAACGGGATGAGTGGCTACACCTTC

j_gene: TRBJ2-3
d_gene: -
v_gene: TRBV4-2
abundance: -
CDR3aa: CASSQDARGTDTQYF
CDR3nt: TGTGCCAGCAGCCAAGACGCCAGGGGCACAGATACGCAGTATTTT

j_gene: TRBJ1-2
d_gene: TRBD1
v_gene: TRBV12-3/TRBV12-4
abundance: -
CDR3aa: CASSRTGVFGYTF
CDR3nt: TGTGCCAGCAGTAGGACAGGGGTTTTTGGCTACACCTTC

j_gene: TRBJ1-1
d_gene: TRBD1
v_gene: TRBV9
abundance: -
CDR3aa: CASSAGGRAFF
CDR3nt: TGTGCCAGCAGCGCAGGGGGCAGAGCTTTCTTT

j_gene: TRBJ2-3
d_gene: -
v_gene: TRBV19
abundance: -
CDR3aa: CASSMGGPNTDTQYF
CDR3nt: TGTGCCAGTAGTATGGGGGGGCCTAACACAGATACGCAGTATTTT

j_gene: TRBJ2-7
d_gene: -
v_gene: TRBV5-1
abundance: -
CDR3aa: CASSSAGSSYEQYF
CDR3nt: TGCGCCAGCAGCTCCGCGGGGAGCTCCTACGAGCAGTACTTC

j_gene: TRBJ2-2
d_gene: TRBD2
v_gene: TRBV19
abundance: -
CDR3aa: CASNRLAGLANTGELFF
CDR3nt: TGTGCCAGTAACCGACTAGCGGGGCTTGCGAACACCGGGGAGCTGTTTTTT

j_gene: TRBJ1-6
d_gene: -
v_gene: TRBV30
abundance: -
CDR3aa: CAWSVAQGLSPLHF
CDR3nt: TGTGCCTGGAGTGTTGCCCAGGGCCTTTCACCCCTCCACTTT

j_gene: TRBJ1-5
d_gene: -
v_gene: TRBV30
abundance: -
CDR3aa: CAWSPQGNQPQHF
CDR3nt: TGTGCCTGGAGTCCACAGGGTAATCAGCCCCAGCATTTT

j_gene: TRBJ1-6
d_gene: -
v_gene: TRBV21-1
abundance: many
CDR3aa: CASSTTALNSPLHF
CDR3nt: TGTGCCAGCAGCACGACAGCCCTTAATTCACCCCTCCACTTT

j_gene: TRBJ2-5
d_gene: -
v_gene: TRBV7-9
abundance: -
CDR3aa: CASSLSGAQETQYF
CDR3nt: TGTGCCAGCAGCTTATCAGGGGCCCAAGAGACCCAGTACTTC

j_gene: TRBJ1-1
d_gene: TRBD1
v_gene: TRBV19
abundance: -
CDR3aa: CASSTQGAGTEAFF
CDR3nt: TGTGCCAGTAGTACTCAGGGGGCAGGTACTGAAGCTTTCTTT

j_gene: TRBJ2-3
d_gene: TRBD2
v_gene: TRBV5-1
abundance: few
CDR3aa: CASRDNSGGATDTQYF
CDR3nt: TGCGCCAGCAGAGACAATAGCGGGGGGGCCACAGATACGCAGTATTTT

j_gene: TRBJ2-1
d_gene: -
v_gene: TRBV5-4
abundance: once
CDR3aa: CASSLYRDNEQFF
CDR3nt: TGTGCCAGCAGCTTGTACAGGGACAATGAGCAGTTCTTC

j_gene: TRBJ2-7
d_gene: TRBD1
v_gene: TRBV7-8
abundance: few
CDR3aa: CASTHRQGAYEQYF
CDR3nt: TGTGCCAGCACCCATCGACAGGGGGCCTACGAGCAGTACTTC

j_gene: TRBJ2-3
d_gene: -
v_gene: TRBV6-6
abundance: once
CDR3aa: CASSSYSDTQYF
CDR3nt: TGTGCCAGCAGCTCCTACTCAGATACGCAGTATTTT

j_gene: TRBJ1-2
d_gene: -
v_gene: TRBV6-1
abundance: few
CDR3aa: CASSEGTPSGYTF
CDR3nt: TGTGCCAGCAGTGAAGGGACACCTTCCGGCTACACCTTC

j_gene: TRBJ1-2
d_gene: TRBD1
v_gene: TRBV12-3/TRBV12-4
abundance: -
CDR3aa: CASRTQGAGGYTF
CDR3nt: TGTGCCAGCAGAACACAGGGGGCAGGGGGCTACACCTTC

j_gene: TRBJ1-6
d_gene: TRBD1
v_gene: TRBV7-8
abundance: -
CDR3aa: CASSSAGTGYNSPLHF
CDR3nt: TGTGCCAGCAGCTCCGCCGGGACAGGGTATAATTCACCCCTCCACTTT

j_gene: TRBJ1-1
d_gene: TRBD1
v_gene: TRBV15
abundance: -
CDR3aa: CATSGQDTLNTEAFF
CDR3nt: TGTGCCACCAGCGGACAGGACACCTTGAACACTGAAGCTTTCTTT

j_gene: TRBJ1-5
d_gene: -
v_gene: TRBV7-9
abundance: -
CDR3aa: CASSFLGGQPQHF
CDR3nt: TGTGCCAGCAGCTTCTTGGGGGGTCAGCCCCAGCATTTT

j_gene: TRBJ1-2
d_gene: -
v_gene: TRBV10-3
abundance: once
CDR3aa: CAISGGGDLRYTF
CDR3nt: TGTGCCATCAGTGGAGGGGGAGATCTGAGATACACCTTC

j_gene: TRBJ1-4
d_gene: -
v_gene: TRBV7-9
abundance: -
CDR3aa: CASSRGDTLFF
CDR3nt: TGTGCCAGCAGCCGGGGGGACACCCTGTTTTTT

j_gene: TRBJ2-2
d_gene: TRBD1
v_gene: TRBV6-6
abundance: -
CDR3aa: CATQTGFTGELFF
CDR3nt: TGTGCCACCCAGACAGGGTTCACCGGGGAGCTGTTTTTT

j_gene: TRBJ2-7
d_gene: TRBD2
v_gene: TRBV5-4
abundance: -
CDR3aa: CASSPGLAGGTTYEQYF
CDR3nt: TGTGCCAGCAGCCCGGGACTAGCGGGGGGCACCACCTACGAGCAGTACTTC

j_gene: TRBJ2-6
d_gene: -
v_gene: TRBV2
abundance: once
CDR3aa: CASTSVLLAVSSGANVLTF
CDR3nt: TGTGCCAGCACATCTGTGTTGTTAGCGGTGAGCTCTGGGGCCAACGTCCTGACTTTC

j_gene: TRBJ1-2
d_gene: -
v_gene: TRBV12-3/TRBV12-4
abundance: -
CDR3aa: CASSFQGRRGYTF
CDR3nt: TGTGCCAGCAGTTTCCAGGGGCGGCGGGGCTACACCTTC

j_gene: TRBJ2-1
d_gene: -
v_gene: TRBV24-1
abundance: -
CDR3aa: CATSDLRGGGNEQFF
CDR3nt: TGTGCCACCAGTGATTTGAGGGGGGGCGGGAATGAGCAGTTCTTC

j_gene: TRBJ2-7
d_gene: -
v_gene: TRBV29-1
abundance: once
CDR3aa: CSVRPAEGAAVQYF
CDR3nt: TGCAGCGTGCGGCCTGCGGAGGGGGCTGCGGTGCAGTACTTC

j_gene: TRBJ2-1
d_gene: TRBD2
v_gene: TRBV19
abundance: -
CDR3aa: CASSIGGLAPEQFF
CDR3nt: TGTGCCAGTAGTATCGGGGGACTAGCACCTGAGCAGTTCTTC

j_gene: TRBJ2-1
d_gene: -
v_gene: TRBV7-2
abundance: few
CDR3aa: CASSSLPPVIEQFF
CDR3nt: TGTGCCAGCAGCTCCCTCCCTCCAGTGATAGAGCAGTTCTTC

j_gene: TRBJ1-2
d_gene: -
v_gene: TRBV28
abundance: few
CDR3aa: CASRRQANNYGYTF
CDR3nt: TGTGCCAGCAGGAGACAGGCCAACAACTATGGCTACACCTTC

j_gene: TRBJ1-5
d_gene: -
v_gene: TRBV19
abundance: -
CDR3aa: CASKGRGSNQPQHF
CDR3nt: TGTGCCAGTAAAGGCAGGGGAAGCAATCAGCCCCAGCATTTT

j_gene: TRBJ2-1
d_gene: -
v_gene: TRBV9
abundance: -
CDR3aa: CASSVAGHGSSYNEQFF
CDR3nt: TGTGCCAGCAGCGTAGCCGGACACGGTAGCTCCTACAATGAGCAGTTCTTC

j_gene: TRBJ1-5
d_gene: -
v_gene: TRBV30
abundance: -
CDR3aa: CAWSVPGQGWDSRNQPQHF
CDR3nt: TGTGCCTGGAGTGTACCGGGACAAGGCTGGGATAGCCGCAATCAGCCCCAGCATTTT

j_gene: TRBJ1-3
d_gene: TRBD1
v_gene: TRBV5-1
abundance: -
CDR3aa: CASSSYGTAGNTIYF
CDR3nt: TGCGCCAGCAGCTCATACGGGACAGCCGGAAACACCATATATTTT

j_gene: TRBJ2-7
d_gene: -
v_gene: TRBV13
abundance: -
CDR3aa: CASSLPGEYEQYF
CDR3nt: TGTGCCAGCAGCTTACCAGGGGAGTACGAGCAGTACTTC

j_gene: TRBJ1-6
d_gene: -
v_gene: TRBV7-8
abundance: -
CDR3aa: CASSSGSSSYNSPLHF
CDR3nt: TGTGCCAGCAGCTCAGGATCGAGCTCCTATAATTCACCCCTCCACTTT

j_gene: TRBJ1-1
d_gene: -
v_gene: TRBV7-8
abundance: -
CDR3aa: CASSLEQGTEAFF
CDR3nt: TGTGCCAGCAGCTTAGAACAGGGCACTGAAGCTTTCTTT

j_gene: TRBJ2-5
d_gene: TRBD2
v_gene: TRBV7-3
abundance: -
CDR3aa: CASSPTSGVQETQYF
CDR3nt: TGTGCCAGCAGCCCGACTAGCGGGGTCCAAGAGACCCAGTACTTC

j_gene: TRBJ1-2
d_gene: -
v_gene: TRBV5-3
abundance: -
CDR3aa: CARSYPRPEGGYTF
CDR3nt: TGTGCCAGAAGCTATCCCCGGCCGGAGGGTGGCTACACCTTC

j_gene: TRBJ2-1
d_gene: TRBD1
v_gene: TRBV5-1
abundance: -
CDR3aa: CASSFTGTGLVNEQFF
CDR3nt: TGCGCCAGCAGCTTCACCGGGACAGGGTTAGTCAATGAGCAGTTCTTC

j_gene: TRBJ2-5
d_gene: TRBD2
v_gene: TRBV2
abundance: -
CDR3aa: CASSEWARLAGKETQYF
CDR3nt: TGTGCCAGCAGTGAATGGGCTAGACTAGCGGGGAAAGAGACCCAGTACTTC

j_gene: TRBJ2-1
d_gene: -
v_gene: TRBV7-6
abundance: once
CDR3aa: CASSLAETGYHNEQFF
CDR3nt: TGTGCCAGCAGCTTAGCCGAGACAGGCTACCACAATGAGCAGTTCTTC